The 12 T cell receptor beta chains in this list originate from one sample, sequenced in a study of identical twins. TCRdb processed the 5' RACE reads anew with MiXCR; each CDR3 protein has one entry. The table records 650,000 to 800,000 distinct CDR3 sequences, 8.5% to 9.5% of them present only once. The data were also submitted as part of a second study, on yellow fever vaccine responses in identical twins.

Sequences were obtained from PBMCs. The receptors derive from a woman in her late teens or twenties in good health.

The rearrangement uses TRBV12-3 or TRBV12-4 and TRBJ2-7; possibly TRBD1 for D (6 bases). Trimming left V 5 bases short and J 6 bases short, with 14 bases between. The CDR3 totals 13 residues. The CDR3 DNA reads TGTGCCAGCAGTAATCTACAGGGTGGCGAGCAGTACTTC. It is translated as CASSNLQGGEQYF.

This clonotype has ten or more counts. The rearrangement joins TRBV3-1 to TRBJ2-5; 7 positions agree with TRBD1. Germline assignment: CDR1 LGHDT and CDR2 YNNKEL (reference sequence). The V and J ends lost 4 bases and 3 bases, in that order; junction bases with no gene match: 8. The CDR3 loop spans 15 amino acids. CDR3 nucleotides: TGTGCCAGCAGCCCCGGGACAGTATCCGAAGAGACCCAGTACTTC. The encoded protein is CASSPGTVSEETQYF.

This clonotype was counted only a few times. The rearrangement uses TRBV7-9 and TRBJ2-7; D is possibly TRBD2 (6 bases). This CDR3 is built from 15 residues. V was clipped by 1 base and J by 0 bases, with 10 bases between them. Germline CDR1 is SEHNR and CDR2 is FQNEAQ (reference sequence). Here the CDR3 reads CASSLGDSSSYEQYF. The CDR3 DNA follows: TGTGCCAGCAGCTTAGGGGACTCGAGCTCCTACGAGCAGTACTTC.

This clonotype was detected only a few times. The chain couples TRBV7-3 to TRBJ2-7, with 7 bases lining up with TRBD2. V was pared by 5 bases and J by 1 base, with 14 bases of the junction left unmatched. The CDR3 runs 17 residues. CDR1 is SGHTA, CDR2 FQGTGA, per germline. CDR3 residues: CASSAQPMGGGSYEQYF. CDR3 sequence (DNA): TGTGCCAGCAGCGCCCAACCTATGGGCGGGGGTTCCTACGAGCAGTACTTC.

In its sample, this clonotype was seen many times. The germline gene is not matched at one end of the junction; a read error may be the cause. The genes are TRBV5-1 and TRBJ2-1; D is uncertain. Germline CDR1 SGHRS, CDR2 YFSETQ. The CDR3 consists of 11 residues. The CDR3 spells CASSLGGEQFF. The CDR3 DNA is TGTGCCAGCAGTTTAGGTGGTGAGCAGTTCTTC. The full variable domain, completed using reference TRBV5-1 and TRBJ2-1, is KAGVTQTPRYLIKTRGQQVTLSCSPISGHRSVSWYQQTPGQGLQFLFEYFSETQRNKGNFPGRFSGRQFSNSRSEMNVSTLELGDSALYLCASSLGGEQFFGPGTRLTVL.

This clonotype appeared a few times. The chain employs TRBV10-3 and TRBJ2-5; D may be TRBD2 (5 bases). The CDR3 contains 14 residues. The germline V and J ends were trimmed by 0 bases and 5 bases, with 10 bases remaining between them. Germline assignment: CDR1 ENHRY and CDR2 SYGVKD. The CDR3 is CAISESTLEETQYF. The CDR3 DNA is TGTGCCATCAGTGAGTCGACACTAGAGGAGACCCAGTACTTC.

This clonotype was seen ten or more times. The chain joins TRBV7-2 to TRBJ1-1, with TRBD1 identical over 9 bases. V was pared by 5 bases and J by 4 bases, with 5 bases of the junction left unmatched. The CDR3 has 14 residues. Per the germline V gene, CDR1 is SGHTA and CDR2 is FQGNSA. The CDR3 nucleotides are TGTGCCAGCAGCACCGGGACAGGGTCCACTGAAGCTTTCTTT. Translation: CASSTGTGSTEAFF.

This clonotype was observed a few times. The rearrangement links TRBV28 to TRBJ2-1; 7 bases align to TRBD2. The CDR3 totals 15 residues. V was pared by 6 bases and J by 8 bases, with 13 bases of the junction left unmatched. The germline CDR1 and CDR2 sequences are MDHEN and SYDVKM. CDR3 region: CASRGQRDLFYEQFF. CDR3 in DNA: TGTGCCAGCAGGGGCCAGCGGGATCTATTCTATGAGCAGTTCTTC.

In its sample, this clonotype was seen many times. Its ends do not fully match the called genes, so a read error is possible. CDR3 protein: CASSRDRGPEQYF. The CDR3 bases are TGTGCCAGCAGCCGGGACAGGGGGCCCGAGCAGTACTTC. V gene TRBV5-1 combines with J gene TRBJ2-7, with 12 bases lining up with TRBD1. Germline assignment: CDR1 SGHRS and CDR2 YFSETQ. The CDR3 contains 13 residues.

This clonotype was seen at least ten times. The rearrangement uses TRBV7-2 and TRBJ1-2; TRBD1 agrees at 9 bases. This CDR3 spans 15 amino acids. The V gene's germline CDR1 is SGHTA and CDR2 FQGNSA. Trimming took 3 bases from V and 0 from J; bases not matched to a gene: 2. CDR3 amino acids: CASSFGTGTNYGYTF. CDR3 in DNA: TGTGCCAGCAGCTTTGGGACAGGGACTAACTATGGCTACACCTTC.

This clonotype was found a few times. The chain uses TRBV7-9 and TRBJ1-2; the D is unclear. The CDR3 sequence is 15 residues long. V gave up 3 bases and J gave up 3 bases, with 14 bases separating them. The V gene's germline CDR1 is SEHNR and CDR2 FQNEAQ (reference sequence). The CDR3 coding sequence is TGTGCCAGCAGCTTCGGGCAGACCTTTGACTATGGCTACACCTTC. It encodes CASSFGQTFDYGYTF.

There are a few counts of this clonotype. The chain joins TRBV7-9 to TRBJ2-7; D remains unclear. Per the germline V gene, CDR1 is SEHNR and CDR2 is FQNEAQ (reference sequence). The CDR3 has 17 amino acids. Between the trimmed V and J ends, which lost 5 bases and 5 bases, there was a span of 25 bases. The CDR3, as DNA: TGTGCCAGCAGCCCGACCGCCCGGAACGAAAAAGGAAACGAGCAGTACTTC. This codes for CASSPTARNEKGNEQYF.